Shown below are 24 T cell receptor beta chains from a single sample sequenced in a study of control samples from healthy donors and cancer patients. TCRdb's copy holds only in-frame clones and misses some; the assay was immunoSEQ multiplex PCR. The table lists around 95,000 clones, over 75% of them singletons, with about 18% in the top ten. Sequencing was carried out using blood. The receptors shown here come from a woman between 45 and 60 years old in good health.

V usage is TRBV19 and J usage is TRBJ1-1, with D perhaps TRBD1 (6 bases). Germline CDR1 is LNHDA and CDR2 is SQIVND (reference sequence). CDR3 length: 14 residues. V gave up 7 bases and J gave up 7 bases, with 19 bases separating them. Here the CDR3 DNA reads TGTGCCAGTATCCCAGGGGCAGGTTATAATGAAGCTTTCTTT. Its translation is CASIPGAGYNEAFF.

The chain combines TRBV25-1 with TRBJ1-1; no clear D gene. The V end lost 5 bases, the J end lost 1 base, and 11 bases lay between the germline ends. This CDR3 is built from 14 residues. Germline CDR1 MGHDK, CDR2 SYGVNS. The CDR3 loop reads CASSRSGKNTEAFF. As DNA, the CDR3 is TGTGCCAGCAGTAGGTCTGGGAAGAACACTGAAGCTTTCTTT.

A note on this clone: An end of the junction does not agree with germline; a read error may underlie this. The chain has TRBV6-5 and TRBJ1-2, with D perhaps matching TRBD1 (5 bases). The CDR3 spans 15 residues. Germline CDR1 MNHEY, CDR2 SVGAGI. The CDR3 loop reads CASSDSGHSSYGYTF. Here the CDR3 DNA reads TGTGCCAGCAGTGACTCTGGACACTCTTCCTATGGCTACACCTTC.

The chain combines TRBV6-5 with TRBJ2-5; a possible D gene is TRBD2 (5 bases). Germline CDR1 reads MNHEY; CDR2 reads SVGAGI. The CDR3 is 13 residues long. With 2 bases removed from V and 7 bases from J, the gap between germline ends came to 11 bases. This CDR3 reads CASSYRPGWTQYF. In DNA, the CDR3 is TGTGCCAGCAGTTACAGGCCGGGATGGACCCAGTACTTC.

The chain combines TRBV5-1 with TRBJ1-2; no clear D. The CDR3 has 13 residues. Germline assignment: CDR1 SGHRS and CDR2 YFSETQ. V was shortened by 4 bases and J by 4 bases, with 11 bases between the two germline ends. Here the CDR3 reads CASSAGPAYGYTF. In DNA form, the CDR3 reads TGCGCCAGCAGCGCAGGCCCGGCCTATGGCTACACCTTC.

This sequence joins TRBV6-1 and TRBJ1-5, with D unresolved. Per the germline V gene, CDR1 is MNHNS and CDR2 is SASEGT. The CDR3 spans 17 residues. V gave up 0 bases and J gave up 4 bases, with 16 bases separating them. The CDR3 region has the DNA TGTGCCAGCAGTGAAGCGTTGGTAGGACCGAGGAATCAGCCCCAGCATTTT. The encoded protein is CASSEALVGPRNQPQHF.

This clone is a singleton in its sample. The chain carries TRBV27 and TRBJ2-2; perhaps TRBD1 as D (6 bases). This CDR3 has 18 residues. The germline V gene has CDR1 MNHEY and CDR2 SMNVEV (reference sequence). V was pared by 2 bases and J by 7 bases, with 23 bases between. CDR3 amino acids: CASSLRVSLYPQGGELFF. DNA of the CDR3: TGTGCCAGCAGTTTACGTGTCTCACTTTACCCACAGGGCGGGGAGCTGTTTTTT.

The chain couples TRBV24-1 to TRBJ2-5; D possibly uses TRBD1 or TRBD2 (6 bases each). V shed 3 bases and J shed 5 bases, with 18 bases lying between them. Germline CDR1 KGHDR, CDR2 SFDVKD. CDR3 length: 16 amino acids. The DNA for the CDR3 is TGTGCCACCAGTGATGCGGTGAGGGGGGCAGGTGAGACCCAGTACTTC. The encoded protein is CATSDAVRGAGETQYF.

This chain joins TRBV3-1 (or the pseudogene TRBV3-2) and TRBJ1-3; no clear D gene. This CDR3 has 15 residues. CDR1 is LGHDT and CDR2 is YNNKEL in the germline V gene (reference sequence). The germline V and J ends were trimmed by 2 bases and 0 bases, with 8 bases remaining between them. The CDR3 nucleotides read TGTGCCAGCAGCCAACGAGGCTCCTCTGGAAACACCATATATTTT. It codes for CASSQRGSSGNTIYF.

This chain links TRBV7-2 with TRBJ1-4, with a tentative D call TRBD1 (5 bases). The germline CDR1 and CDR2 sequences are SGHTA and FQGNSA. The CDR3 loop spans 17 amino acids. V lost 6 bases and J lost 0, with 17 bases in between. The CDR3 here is CASRIGIQTATNEKLFF. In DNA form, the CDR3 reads TGTGCCAGCAGAATAGGGATACAGACAGCAACTAATGAAAAACTGTTTTTT.

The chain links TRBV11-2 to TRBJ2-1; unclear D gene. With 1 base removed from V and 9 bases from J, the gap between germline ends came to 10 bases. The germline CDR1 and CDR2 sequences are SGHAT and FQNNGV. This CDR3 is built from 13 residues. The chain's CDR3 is CASSLADGVEQFF. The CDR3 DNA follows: TGTGCCAGCAGCTTAGCAGATGGGGTTGAGCAGTTCTTC.

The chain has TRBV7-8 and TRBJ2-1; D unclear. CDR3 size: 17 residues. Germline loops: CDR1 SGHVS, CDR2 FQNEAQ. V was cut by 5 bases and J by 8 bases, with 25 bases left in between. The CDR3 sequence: CASSLDSVNGSSDEQFF. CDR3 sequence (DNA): TGTGCCAGCAGCCTCGACTCGGTTAACGGATCTTCGGATGAGCAGTTCTTC.

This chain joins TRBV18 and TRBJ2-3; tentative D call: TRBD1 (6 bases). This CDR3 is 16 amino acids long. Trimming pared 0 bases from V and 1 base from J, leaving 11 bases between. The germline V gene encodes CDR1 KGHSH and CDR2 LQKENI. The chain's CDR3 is CASSPPGAVGTDTQYF. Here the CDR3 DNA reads TGTGCCAGCTCACCACCGGGGGCGGTAGGCACAGATACGCAGTATTTT.

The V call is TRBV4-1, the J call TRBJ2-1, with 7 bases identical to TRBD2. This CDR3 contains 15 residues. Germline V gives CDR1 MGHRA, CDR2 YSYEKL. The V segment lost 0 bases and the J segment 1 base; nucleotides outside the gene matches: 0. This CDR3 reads CASSQDSGSYNEQFF. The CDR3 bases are TGCGCCAGCAGCCAAGATAGCGGGTCCTACAATGAGCAGTTCTTC.

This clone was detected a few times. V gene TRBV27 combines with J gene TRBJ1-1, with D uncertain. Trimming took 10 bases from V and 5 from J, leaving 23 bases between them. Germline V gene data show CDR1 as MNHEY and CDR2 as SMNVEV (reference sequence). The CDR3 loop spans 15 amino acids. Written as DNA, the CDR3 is TGTGCCAAGACCGTAGTGGGTTTCGTCCGGACTGAAGCTTTCTTT. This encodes CAKTVVGFVRTEAFF.

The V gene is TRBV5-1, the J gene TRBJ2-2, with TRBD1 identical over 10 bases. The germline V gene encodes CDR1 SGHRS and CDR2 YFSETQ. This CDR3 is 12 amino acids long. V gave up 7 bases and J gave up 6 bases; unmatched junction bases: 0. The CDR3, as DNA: TGCGCCAGCGGACAGGGGGCCGGGGAGCTGTTTTTT. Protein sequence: CASGQGAGELFF.

CDR3 residues: CASSHRLAGAQYNEQFF. CDR3 nucleotides: TGTGCCAGCAGCCATCGACTAGCGGGGGCCCAATACAATGAGCAGTTCTTC. The chain is built from TRBV3-1 (or the pseudogene TRBV3-2) and TRBJ2-1; TRBD2 aligns across 12 bases. The CDR3 is 17 residues long. CDR1 is LGHDT, CDR2 YNNKEL, per germline (reference sequence). Germline trimming cut 3 bases from V and 4 bases from J; bases unmatched to any gene: 7.

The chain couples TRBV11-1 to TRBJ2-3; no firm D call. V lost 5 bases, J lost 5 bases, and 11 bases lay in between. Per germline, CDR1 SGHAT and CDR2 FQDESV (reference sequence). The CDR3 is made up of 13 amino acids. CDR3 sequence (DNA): TGTGCCAGCAGCAAAGGGTCCGGAGATACGCAGTATTTT. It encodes CASSKGSGDTQYF.

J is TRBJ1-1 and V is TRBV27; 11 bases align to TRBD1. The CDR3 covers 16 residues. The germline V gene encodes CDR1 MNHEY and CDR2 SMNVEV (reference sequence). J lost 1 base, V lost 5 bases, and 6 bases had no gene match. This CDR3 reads CASSPRTGGANTEAFF. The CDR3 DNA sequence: TGTGCCAGCAGTCCGCGGACAGGGGGCGCGAACACTGAAGCTTTCTTT.

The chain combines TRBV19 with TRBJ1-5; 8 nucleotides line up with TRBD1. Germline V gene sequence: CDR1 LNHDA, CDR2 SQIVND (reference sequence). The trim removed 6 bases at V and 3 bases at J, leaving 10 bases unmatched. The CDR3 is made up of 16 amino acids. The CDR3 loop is CASRPGQGSYNQPQHF. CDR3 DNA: TGTGCCAGTAGACCCGGACAGGGTAGTTACAATCAGCCCCAGCATTTT.

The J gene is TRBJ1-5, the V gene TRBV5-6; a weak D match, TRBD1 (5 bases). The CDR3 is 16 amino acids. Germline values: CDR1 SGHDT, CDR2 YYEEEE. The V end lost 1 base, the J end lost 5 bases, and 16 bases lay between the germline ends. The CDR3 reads CASSLLGRGGDQPQHF. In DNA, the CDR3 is TGTGCCAGCAGCTTGTTAGGGCGGGGGGGGGATCAGCCCCAGCATTTT.

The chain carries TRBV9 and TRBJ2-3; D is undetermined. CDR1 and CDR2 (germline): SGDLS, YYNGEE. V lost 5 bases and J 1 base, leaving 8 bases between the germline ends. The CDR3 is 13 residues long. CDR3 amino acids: CASSYEGTDTQYF. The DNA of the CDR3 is TGTGCCAGCAGTTATGAGGGCACAGATACGCAGTATTTT.

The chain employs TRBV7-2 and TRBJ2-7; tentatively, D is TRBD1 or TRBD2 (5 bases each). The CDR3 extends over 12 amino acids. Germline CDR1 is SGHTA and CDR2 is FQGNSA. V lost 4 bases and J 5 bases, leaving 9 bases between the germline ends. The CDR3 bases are TGTGCCAGCAGCTATTTGGGGGACGAGCAGTACGTC. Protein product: CASSYLGDEQYV.

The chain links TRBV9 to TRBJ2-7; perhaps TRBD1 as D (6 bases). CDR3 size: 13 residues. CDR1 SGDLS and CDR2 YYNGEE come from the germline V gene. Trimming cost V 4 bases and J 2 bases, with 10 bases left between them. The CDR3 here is CASSLGGTYEQYF. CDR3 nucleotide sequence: TGTGCCAGCAGCCTAGGGGGTACCTACGAGCAGTACTTC.